The clone carrying this TCR beta chain was counted a single time. Its antigen remains unknown. This sample was taken from a study of human T cells and chemical hapten exposure. Looking at the study overall: Patients had diphenylcyclopropenone applied to the scalp weekly throughout the approximately 22-week study. 0.01% DPC was applied to the upper back in patch tests, which were read at 6 days.

Study results and limitations: With DPC sensitization, TCRs exceeding 1 in 1000 frequency showed no change.

Germline V lookup: CDR1 MNHEY, CDR2 SMNVEV (reference sequence). The CDR3 consists of 13 residues. Deletions cut 3 bases from V and 5 bases from J, with 10 bases between. TCRdb called the RACE reads again in MiXCR, with one record for every CDR3 protein. In the table there are around 350,000 distinct CDR3 sequences, around 5.5% of which are singletons. Specified time point: pre-sensitization, week 0. Treatment denoted: therapeutic diphenylcyclopropenone sensitization with weekly scalp DPC. This TCR came from a woman in her late teens or twenties with alopecia areata. Some clones in this sample may be carry-over from other donors' samples. The chain employs TRBV27 and TRBJ1-1; D unresolved. The material was whole blood, obtained in connection with sensitization to the hapten diphenylcyclopropenone (DPC). The chain's CDR3 is CASSFTSVTEAFF. The CDR3 bases are TGTGCCAGCAGTTTTACGTCGGTGACTGAAGCTTTCTTT.